Listed below are T cell receptor beta chains from one sample, sequenced in a study of blood T cell repertoires in COVID-19. TCRdb keeps only in-frame clones here, not all; method: immunoSEQ multiplex PCR. The data show about 440,000 clones, with around 88% seen just once and roughly an eighth held by the top ten. Sequences were obtained from peripheral blood. The origin of the receptors is a woman in her fifties or sixties with COVID-19, enrolled during active disease. The CDR3 runs from the conserved cysteine through the conserved F or W. D genes are given only for firm matches. Part of the rows lack a size; the others show once, few, many or a class for expanded clones.

v_call: TRBV7-9; d_call: NA; clone_size: NA; j_call: TRBJ1-5; cdr3_aa: CASSSLASEASPQHF; cdr3_nt: TGTGCCAGCAGCTCATTGGCCTCGGAGGCATCGCCCCAGCATTTT
v_call: TRBV30; d_call: NA; clone_size: NA; j_call: TRBJ1-1; cdr3_aa: CAWSVGQLNTEAFF; cdr3_nt: TGTGCCTGGAGTGTCGGACAGCTGAACACTGAAGCTTTCTTT
v_call: TRBV10-3; d_call: TRBD1; clone_size: once; j_call: TRBJ1-2; cdr3_aa: CAIRRTGNYGYTF; cdr3_nt: TGTGCCATCAGGAGGACAGGCAACTATGGCTACACCTTC
v_call: TRBV3-1/TRBV3-2; d_call: NA; clone_size: NA; j_call: TRBJ1-1; cdr3_aa: CASSPQGTPNTEAFF; cdr3_nt: TGTGCCAGCAGCCCCCAGGGGACACCGAACACTGAAGCTTTCTTT
v_call: TRBV10-3; d_call: NA; clone_size: NA; j_call: TRBJ1-2; cdr3_aa: CAIKDQTGFHGYTF; cdr3_nt: TGTGCCATCAAGGACCAGACAGGTTTTCATGGCTACACCTTC
v_call: TRBV4-1; d_call: TRBD1; clone_size: NA; j_call: TRBJ2-2; cdr3_aa: CASSQQQGLNTGELFF; cdr3_nt: TGCGCCAGCAGCCAGCAACAGGGGTTGAACACCGGGGAGCTGTTTTTT
v_call: TRBV11-2; d_call: TRBD2; clone_size: NA; j_call: TRBJ2-3; cdr3_aa: CASSLKLSGGVADTQYF; cdr3_nt: TGTGCCAGCAGCTTAAAACTGAGCGGGGGGGTAGCAGATACGCAGTATTTT
v_call: TRBV19; d_call: NA; clone_size: NA; j_call: TRBJ1-5; cdr3_aa: CASSFPRGRSNQPQHF; cdr3_nt: TGTGCCAGTAGTTTCCCCCGGGGTAGAAGCAATCAGCCCCAGCATTTT
v_call: TRBV19; d_call: NA; clone_size: NA; j_call: TRBJ2-1; cdr3_aa: CASSIQGGLAYNEQFF; cdr3_nt: TGTGCCAGTAGTATACAGGGGGGACTAGCCTACAATGAGCAGTTCTTC
v_call: TRBV28; d_call: TRBD2; clone_size: NA; j_call: TRBJ2-3; cdr3_aa: CASSAGLAGTDTQYF; cdr3_nt: TGTGCCAGCAGTGCGGGACTAGCGGGCACAGATACGCAGTATTTT
v_call: TRBV11-2; d_call: NA; clone_size: once; j_call: TRBJ1-1; cdr3_aa: CASSFYRVTEAFF; cdr3_nt: TGTGCCAGCAGCTTTTACAGGGTGACTGAAGCTTTCTTT
v_call: TRBV19; d_call: TRBD2; clone_size: NA; j_call: TRBJ2-3; cdr3_aa: CASSDWSGGTRPDTQYF; cdr3_nt: TGTGCCAGTAGCGATTGGAGCGGGGGCACACGACCAGATACGCAGTATTTT
v_call: TRBV4-1; d_call: TRBD2; clone_size: NA; j_call: TRBJ2-7; cdr3_aa: CASSQEGGSYEQYF; cdr3_nt: TGCGCCAGCAGCCAAGAGGGAGGGTCCTACGAGCAGTACTTC
v_call: TRBV6-1; d_call: NA; clone_size: NA; j_call: TRBJ1-1; cdr3_aa: CASSGPGLLENTEAFF; cdr3_nt: TGTGCCAGCAGTGGACCGGGACTCCTGGAAAACACTGAAGCTTTCTTT
v_call: TRBV4-1; d_call: TRBD2; clone_size: few; j_call: TRBJ2-3; cdr3_aa: CASSQGGLGTDTQYF; cdr3_nt: TGCGCCAGCAGCCAGGGGGGACTAGGTACAGATACGCAGTATTTT
v_call: TRBV5-1; d_call: NA; clone_size: NA; j_call: TRBJ2-5; cdr3_aa: CASSLGGIETQYF; cdr3_nt: TGCGCCAGCAGCTTAGGGGGAATCGAGACCCAGTACTTC
v_call: TRBV6-1; d_call: NA; clone_size: NA; j_call: TRBJ1-2; cdr3_aa: CASSEETIYGYTF; cdr3_nt: TGTGCCAGCAGTGAAGAGACTATCTATGGCTACACCTTC
v_call: TRBV12-3/TRBV12-4; d_call: NA; clone_size: NA; j_call: TRBJ2-2; cdr3_aa: CASSLVATGELFF; cdr3_nt: TGTGCCAGCAGTTTGGTAGCGACCGGGGAGCTGTTTTTT
v_call: TRBV6-5; d_call: TRBD1; clone_size: few; j_call: TRBJ1-1; cdr3_aa: CASSTYRGNTEAFF; cdr3_nt: TGTGCCAGCAGTACCTACAGGGGGAACACTGAAGCTTTCTTT
v_call: TRBV6-5; d_call: NA; clone_size: NA; j_call: TRBJ2-5; cdr3_aa: CATFRAGEETQYF; cdr3_nt: TGTGCCACCTTTCGGGCAGGGGAAGAGACCCAGTACTTC
v_call: TRBV3-1/TRBV3-2; d_call: NA; clone_size: NA; j_call: TRBJ1-4; cdr3_aa: CASSQRAGGRIF; cdr3_nt: TGTGCCAGCAGCCAAAGGGCAGGAGGACGGATTTTT
v_call: TRBV5-5; d_call: NA; clone_size: NA; j_call: TRBJ2-5; cdr3_aa: CASSFQNQETQYF; cdr3_nt: TGTGCCAGCAGCTTCCAGAACCAAGAGACCCAGTACTTC
v_call: TRBV6-5; d_call: TRBD1; clone_size: NA; j_call: TRBJ1-1; cdr3_aa: CASVGQDWRNTEAFF; cdr3_nt: TGTGCCAGCGTCGGACAGGACTGGAGGAACACTGAAGCTTTCTTT
v_call: TRBV30; d_call: NA; clone_size: NA; j_call: TRBJ1-1; cdr3_aa: CAWSPTGREAFF; cdr3_nt: TGTGCCTGGAGTCCGACAGGTCGGGAAGCTTTCTTT
v_call: TRBV27; d_call: TRBD2; clone_size: NA; j_call: TRBJ2-7; cdr3_aa: CASSKIAGVLSYEQYF; cdr3_nt: TGTGCCAGCAGTAAAATAGCGGGGGTCCTATCCTACGAGCAGTACTTC
v_call: TRBV6-1; d_call: TRBD2; clone_size: few; j_call: TRBJ2-7; cdr3_aa: CASSEASGGRFYEQYF; cdr3_nt: TGTGCCAGCAGTGAAGCCTCGGGGGGGCGATTCTACGAGCAGTACTTC
v_call: TRBV28; d_call: NA; clone_size: NA; j_call: TRBJ2-7; cdr3_aa: CASSGGTGPPREQYF; cdr3_nt: TGTGCCAGCAGCGGCGGGACGGGACCACCCCGCGAGCAGTACTTC
v_call: TRBV10-1; d_call: TRBD2; clone_size: few; j_call: TRBJ2-7; cdr3_aa: CASSAPGLAGNEQYF; cdr3_nt: TGCGCCAGCAGTGCACCGGGACTAGCGGGCAACGAGCAGTACTTC
v_call: TRBV2; d_call: TRBD1; clone_size: NA; j_call: TRBJ1-1; cdr3_aa: CASSRQGRNTEAFF; cdr3_nt: TGTGCCAGCAGTCGACAGGGAAGGAACACTGAAGCTTTCTTT
v_call: TRBV5-1; d_call: NA; clone_size: NA; j_call: TRBJ1-5; cdr3_aa: CASSLGEREQPQHF; cdr3_nt: TGCGCCAGCAGCTTGGGTGAGAGGGAACAGCCCCAGCATTTT
v_call: TRBV29-1; d_call: TRBD1; clone_size: NA; j_call: TRBJ2-7; cdr3_aa: CSAGDSRSYEQYF; cdr3_nt: TGCAGCGCCGGGGACAGCCGCTCCTACGAGCAGTACTTC
v_call: TRBV25-1; d_call: NA; clone_size: NA; j_call: TRBJ1-1; cdr3_aa: CASSDIGARRKAFF; cdr3_nt: TGTGCCAGCAGTGATATAGGGGCGCGGCGGAAAGCTTTCTTT
v_call: TRBV5-4; d_call: TRBD1; clone_size: NA; j_call: TRBJ1-2; cdr3_aa: CASSLVGTGPANYGYTF; cdr3_nt: TGTGCCAGCAGCTTGGTCGGGACAGGACCAGCTAACTATGGCTACACCTTC
v_call: TRBV2; d_call: NA; clone_size: NA; j_call: TRBJ2-7; cdr3_aa: CASRSYYSYEQYF; cdr3_nt: TGTGCCAGCAGGTCGTATTATTCCTACGAGCAGTACTTC
v_call: TRBV2; d_call: NA; clone_size: NA; j_call: TRBJ1-1; cdr3_aa: CASRGSGGRTEAFF; cdr3_nt: TGTGCCAGCAGGGGCTCGGGGGGCCGAACTGAAGCTTTCTTT
v_call: TRBV27; d_call: NA; clone_size: once; j_call: TRBJ1-6; cdr3_aa: CASSFQLGSSYNSPLHF; cdr3_nt: TGTGCCAGCAGTTTTCAATTGGGGAGCTCCTATAATTCACCCCTCCACTTT
v_call: TRBV2; d_call: NA; clone_size: NA; j_call: TRBJ2-2; cdr3_aa: CASSGTETGELFF; cdr3_nt: TGTGCCAGCAGTGGGACAGAGACCGGGGAGCTGTTTTTT
v_call: TRBV24-1; d_call: TRBD1; clone_size: NA; j_call: TRBJ2-3; cdr3_aa: CATSDKGRTGTGTDTQYF; cdr3_nt: TGTGCCACCAGTGATAAAGGGCGGACTGGGACAGGCACAGATACGCAGTATTTT
v_call: TRBV5-4; d_call: NA; clone_size: NA; j_call: TRBJ1-2; cdr3_aa: CASSLQEAGYTF; cdr3_nt: TGTGCCAGCAGCTTACAGGAAGCTGGCTACACCTTC
v_call: TRBV6-5; d_call: TRBD1; clone_size: NA; j_call: TRBJ1-2; cdr3_aa: CASSSTGVGYTF; cdr3_nt: TGTGCCAGCAGTTCAACAGGGGTAGGCTACACCTTC
v_call: TRBV5-5; d_call: TRBD1; clone_size: once; j_call: TRBJ1-5; cdr3_aa: CASSDRGNQPQHF; cdr3_nt: TGTGCCAGCAGCGACAGGGGGAATCAGCCCCAGCATTTT
v_call: TRBV4-1; d_call: NA; clone_size: NA; j_call: TRBJ1-3; cdr3_aa: CASSQTRASRSGNTIYF; cdr3_nt: TGCGCCAGCAGCCAAACGCGGGCCAGCCGCTCTGGAAACACCATATATTTT
v_call: TRBV14; d_call: NA; clone_size: once; j_call: TRBJ2-1; cdr3_aa: CASSQDHAGQDVDNEQFF; cdr3_nt: TGTGCCAGCAGCCAAGATCATGCAGGGCAGGACGTGGACAATGAGCAGTTCTTC
v_call: TRBV5-4; d_call: TRBD1; clone_size: once; j_call: TRBJ2-6; cdr3_aa: CASSWGQAGTGANVLTF; cdr3_nt: TGTGCCAGCAGCTGGGGACAGGCCGGGACTGGGGCCAACGTCCTGACTTTC
v_call: TRBV6-6; d_call: NA; clone_size: NA; j_call: TRBJ2-7; cdr3_aa: CASSSAYEQYF; cdr3_nt: TGTGCCAGCAGTTCGGCCTACGAGCAGTACTTC
v_call: TRBV24-1; d_call: NA; clone_size: NA; j_call: TRBJ1-4; cdr3_aa: CATSDLYEGDNEKLFF; cdr3_nt: TGTGCCACCAGTGATTTATACGAGGGGGACAACGAAAAACTGTTTTTT